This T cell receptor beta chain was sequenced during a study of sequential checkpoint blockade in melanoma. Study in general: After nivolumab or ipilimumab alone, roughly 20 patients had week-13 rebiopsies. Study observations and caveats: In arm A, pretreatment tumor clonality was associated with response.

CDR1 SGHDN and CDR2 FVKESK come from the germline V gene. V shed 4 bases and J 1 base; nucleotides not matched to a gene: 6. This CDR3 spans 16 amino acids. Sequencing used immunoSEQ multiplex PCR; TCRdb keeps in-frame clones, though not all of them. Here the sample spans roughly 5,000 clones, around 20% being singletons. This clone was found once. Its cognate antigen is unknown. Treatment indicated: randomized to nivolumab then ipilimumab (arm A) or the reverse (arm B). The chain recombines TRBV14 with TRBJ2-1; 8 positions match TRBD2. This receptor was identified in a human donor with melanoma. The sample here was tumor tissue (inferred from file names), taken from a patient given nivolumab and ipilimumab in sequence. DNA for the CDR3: TGTGCCAGCAGCCCATACGGCGGGAGGTCCTACAATGAGCAGTTCTTC. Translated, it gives CASSPYGGRSYNEQFF. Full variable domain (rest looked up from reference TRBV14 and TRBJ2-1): EAGVTQFPSHSVIEKGQTVTLRCDPISGHDNLYWYRRVMGKEIKFLLHFVKESKQDESGMPNNRFLAERTGGTYSTLKVQPAELEDSGVYFCASSPYGGRSYNEQFFGPGTRLTVL.